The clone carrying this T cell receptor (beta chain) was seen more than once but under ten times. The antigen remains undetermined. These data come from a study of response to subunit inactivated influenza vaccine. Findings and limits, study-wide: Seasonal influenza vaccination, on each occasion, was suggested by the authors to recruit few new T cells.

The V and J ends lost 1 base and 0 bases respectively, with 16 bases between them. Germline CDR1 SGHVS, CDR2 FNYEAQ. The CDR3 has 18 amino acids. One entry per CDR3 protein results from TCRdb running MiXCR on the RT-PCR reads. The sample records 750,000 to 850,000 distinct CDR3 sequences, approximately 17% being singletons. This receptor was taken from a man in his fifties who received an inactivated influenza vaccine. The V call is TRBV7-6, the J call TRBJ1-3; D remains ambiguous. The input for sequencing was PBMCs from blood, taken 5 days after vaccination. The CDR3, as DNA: TGTGCCAGCAGCTTAGTAGGCGGCAGCTCCTCCTCTGGAAACACCATATATTTT. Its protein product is CASSLVGGSSSSGNTIYF.